Each of the 2 T cell receptor beta chains below was sequenced from the same sample in a study of control samples from healthy donors and cancer patients. Generated by immunoSEQ multiplex PCR, the TCRdb table keeps only in-frame clones and is missing some. The sample lists approximately 170,000 clones; approximately 90% were seen once. Material: blood. The source is a woman in her thirties in good health.

CDR3 sequence: CASSSNLSSYEQYF. DNA of the CDR3: TGTGCCAGCAGTTCGAATCTAAGCTCCTACGAGCAGTACTTC. The J gene is TRBJ2-7, the V gene TRBV28; D remains unclear. CDR1 and CDR2 from the germline V gene are MDHEN and SYDVKM. This CDR3 spans 14 amino acids. The V gene lost 4 bases and the J gene lost 0 bases, with 10 bases spanning the gap.

The chain uses TRBV9 and TRBJ1-1; D is unclear. Germline-derived CDR1 and CDR2 are SGDLS and YYNGEE. The V end lost 4 bases, the J end lost 1 base, and 14 bases lay between the germline ends. The CDR3 is 15 residues long. CDR3 DNA sequence: TGTGCCAGCAGCCACCATGGACGGGCGAACACTGAAGCTTTCTTT. Translating gives CASSHHGRANTEAFF. The whole variable domain, remainder taken from reference TRBV9 and TRBJ1-1, is DSGVTQTPKHLITATGQRVTLRCSPRSGDLSVYWYQQSLDQGLQFLIQYYNGEERAKGNILERFSAQQFPDLHSELNLSSLELGDSALYFCASSHHGRANTEAFFGQGTRLTVV.